The entry that follows covers one TCR beta chain sequence. Its cognate antigen is unknown. Other DNA sequences from this sample encode an identical CDR3 as well. Using immunoSEQ multiplex PCR, the repertoire was profiled, and TCRdb retains in-frame clones only, with some absent. The table has around 100,000 clones, over 85% seen once. The data belong to a study of graft-versus-host responses after intestinal transplantation. The ends were cut back, 3 bases at V and 1 base at J, with 0 bases in the middle. Germline V gene sequence: CDR1 KGHSH, CDR2 LQKENI. The CDR3 is 11 residues long. Study-wide results and caveats: Detection of GvH clones occurred in recipient marrow, and some had their first appearance in ileum or blood. High graft-versus-host to host-versus-graft clonal ratios were found in allografts of patients who had graft-donor T cell macrochimerism.

The genes are TRBV18 and TRBJ2-5; D is unclear. The receptor was isolated from a human donor who was the organ donor for an intestinal transplant. Specimen: unstimulated CD4+ T cells sorted from spleen or lymph node cells, collected before transplant. CDR3 in DNA: TGTGCCAGCTCACCCCAAGAGACCCAGTACTTC. Protein product: CASSPQETQYF.